The rows below give T cell receptor beta chains drawn from one sample of a study of shared clonotypes between healthy human individuals. Libraries were prepared by immunoSEQ multiplex PCR; TCRdb keeps only in-frame clonotypes and omits some of them. The sample has approximately 1.4 million clones; nearly 99% are singletons. Material: naive CD4+ T cells sorted from blood. These receptors were collected from a man aged 30-40 years in good health. Both conserved end residues are part of each CDR3. A D gene is named only where the DNA matches it firmly. Clone size is shown for a subset of rows, as once, few, many or a class of expanded clone.

D,V,size,J,CDR3,DNA
NA,TRBV10-3,NA,TRBJ2-5,CAISDPSQLGETQYF,TGTGCCATCAGTGATCCTAGCCAGTTGGGGGAGACCCAGTACTTC
TRBD1,TRBV7-2,NA,TRBJ1-2,CASSKPQGAGDGYTF,TGTGCCAGCAGCAAACCCCAGGGGGCTGGAGATGGCTACACCTTC
NA,TRBV5-6,NA,TRBJ2-2,CASSSPGTELFF,TGTGCCAGCAGCTCCCCGGGAACGGAGCTGTTTTTT
NA,TRBV7-3,NA,TRBJ2-5,CASSKGSQETQYF,TGTGCCAGCAGCAAGGGGTCACAAGAGACCCAGTACTTC
NA,TRBV7-2,NA,TRBJ2-1,CASSFTWDNEQFF,TGTGCCAGCAGCTTTACATGGGACAATGAGCAGTTCTTC
NA,TRBV10-3,NA,TRBJ2-1,CAISVAGAVDEQFF,TGTGCCATCAGTGTAGCCGGAGCGGTGGATGAGCAGTTCTTC
TRBD2,TRBV5-1,NA,TRBJ2-2,CASSQYSGRAAGELFF,TGCGCCAGCAGCCAGTATAGCGGGAGGGCCGCCGGGGAGCTGTTTTTT
TRBD1,TRBV19,once,TRBJ2-7,CASSIDFLTGGYEQYF,TGTGCCAGTAGTATTGATTTCTTGACAGGGGGCTACGAGCAGTACTTC
NA,TRBV30,once,TRBJ2-4,CAWSLRGAKNIQYF,TGTGCCTGGAGCCTTCGAGGGGCCAAAAACATTCAGTACTTC
NA,TRBV14,NA,TRBJ2-5,CASSQAVGFETQYF,TGTGCCAGCAGCCAAGCGGTCGGTTTTGAGACCCAGTACTTC
NA,TRBV2,NA,TRBJ2-4,CASSDFLETVQYF,TGTGCCAGCAGTGATTTCTTGGAGACCGTTCAGTACTTC
TRBD2,TRBV6-1,NA,TRBJ2-7,CASSDRSGGFYEQYF,TGTGCCAGCAGTGATCGTAGCGGGGGGTTCTACGAGCAGTACTTC
NA,TRBV18,NA,TRBJ2-1,CASSPTRTYNEQFF,TGTGCCAGCTCGCCGACTAGAACCTACAATGAGCAGTTCTTC
TRBD2,TRBV5-4,NA,TRBJ2-1,CASSLAGTSYRNEQFF,TGTGCCAGCAGCTTGGCTGGGACTAGCTATCGGAATGAGCAGTTCTTC
TRBD1,TRBV18,once,TRBJ2-7,CASSSGQRLPPEQYF,TGTGCCAGCTCATCGGGACAGCGTCTCCCTCCGGAGCAGTACTTC
NA,TRBV7-2,NA,TRBJ2-3,CASSQGLNTDTQYF,TGTGCCAGCAGTCAGGGACTCAACACAGATACGCAGTATTTT
NA,TRBV29-1,NA,TRBJ2-3,CSARRDTQYF,TGCAGCGCCAGGCGCGATACGCAGTATTTT
NA,TRBV19,NA,TRBJ1-5,CASSGEVGNQPQHF,TGTGCCAGTAGCGGGGAGGTGGGCAATCAGCCCCAGCATTTT
NA,TRBV5-4,NA,TRBJ2-1,CASSQTGYNEQFF,TGTGCCAGCAGTCAAACAGGTTACAATGAGCAGTTCTTC
TRBD2,TRBV4-1,NA,TRBJ2-3,CASSRLLAGRNTDTQYF,TGCGCCAGCAGCCGCCTACTAGCGGGACGAAACACAGATACGCAGTATTTT
NA,TRBV11-3,NA,TRBJ2-5,CASSLGGGRLIEETQYF,TGTGCCAGCAGCTTAGGTGGGGGCCGGCTAATTGAAGAGACCCAGTACTTC
TRBD1,TRBV14,NA,TRBJ1-2,CASSRGPGGDGYTF,TGTGCCAGCAGCCGCGGGCCAGGGGGCGATGGCTACACCTTC
NA,TRBV19,NA,TRBJ2-4,CASRTGQRGDIQYF,TGTGCCAGTAGGACGGGACAGCGGGGCGACATTCAGTACTTC
TRBD1,TRBV9,NA,TRBJ2-2,CASSVSGQGIFGELFF,TGTGCCAGCAGCGTTTCGGGACAGGGGATTTTCGGAGAGCTGTTTTTT
NA,TRBV11-3,once,TRBJ2-1,CASSALYPPVGPYNEQFF,TGTGCCAGCAGCGCCTTATATCCCCCGGTGGGGCCTTACAATGAGCAGTTCTTC
NA,TRBV18,NA,TRBJ1-2,CASSLGASYGYTF,TGTGCCAGCTCCCTAGGGGCATCCTATGGCTACACCTTC
NA,TRBV7-9,few,TRBJ1-3,CASSSAGGSGNTIYF,TGTGCCAGCAGCTCTGCCGGTGGGTCTGGAAACACCATATATTTT
NA,TRBV5-1,NA,TRBJ2-6,CASMPGNSGANVLTF,TGCGCCAGCATGCCAGGGAATTCTGGGGCCAACGTCCTGACTTTC
NA,TRBV6-1,NA,TRBJ1-5,CASSEFPSQAGYNQPQHF,TGTGCCAGCAGTGAATTCCCTAGTCAGGCAGGGTATAATCAGCCCCAGCATTTT
TRBD2,TRBV15,NA,TRBJ2-3,CATSRRWGDSGSGGTDTQYF,TGTGCCACCAGCAGGCGCTGGGGAGATAGCGGGAGTGGTGGCACAGATACGCAGTATTTT
TRBD2,TRBV5-5,NA,TRBJ2-1,CASSRALAGVNEQFF,TGTGCCAGCAGCAGGGCCCTAGCGGGAGTTAATGAGCAGTTCTTC